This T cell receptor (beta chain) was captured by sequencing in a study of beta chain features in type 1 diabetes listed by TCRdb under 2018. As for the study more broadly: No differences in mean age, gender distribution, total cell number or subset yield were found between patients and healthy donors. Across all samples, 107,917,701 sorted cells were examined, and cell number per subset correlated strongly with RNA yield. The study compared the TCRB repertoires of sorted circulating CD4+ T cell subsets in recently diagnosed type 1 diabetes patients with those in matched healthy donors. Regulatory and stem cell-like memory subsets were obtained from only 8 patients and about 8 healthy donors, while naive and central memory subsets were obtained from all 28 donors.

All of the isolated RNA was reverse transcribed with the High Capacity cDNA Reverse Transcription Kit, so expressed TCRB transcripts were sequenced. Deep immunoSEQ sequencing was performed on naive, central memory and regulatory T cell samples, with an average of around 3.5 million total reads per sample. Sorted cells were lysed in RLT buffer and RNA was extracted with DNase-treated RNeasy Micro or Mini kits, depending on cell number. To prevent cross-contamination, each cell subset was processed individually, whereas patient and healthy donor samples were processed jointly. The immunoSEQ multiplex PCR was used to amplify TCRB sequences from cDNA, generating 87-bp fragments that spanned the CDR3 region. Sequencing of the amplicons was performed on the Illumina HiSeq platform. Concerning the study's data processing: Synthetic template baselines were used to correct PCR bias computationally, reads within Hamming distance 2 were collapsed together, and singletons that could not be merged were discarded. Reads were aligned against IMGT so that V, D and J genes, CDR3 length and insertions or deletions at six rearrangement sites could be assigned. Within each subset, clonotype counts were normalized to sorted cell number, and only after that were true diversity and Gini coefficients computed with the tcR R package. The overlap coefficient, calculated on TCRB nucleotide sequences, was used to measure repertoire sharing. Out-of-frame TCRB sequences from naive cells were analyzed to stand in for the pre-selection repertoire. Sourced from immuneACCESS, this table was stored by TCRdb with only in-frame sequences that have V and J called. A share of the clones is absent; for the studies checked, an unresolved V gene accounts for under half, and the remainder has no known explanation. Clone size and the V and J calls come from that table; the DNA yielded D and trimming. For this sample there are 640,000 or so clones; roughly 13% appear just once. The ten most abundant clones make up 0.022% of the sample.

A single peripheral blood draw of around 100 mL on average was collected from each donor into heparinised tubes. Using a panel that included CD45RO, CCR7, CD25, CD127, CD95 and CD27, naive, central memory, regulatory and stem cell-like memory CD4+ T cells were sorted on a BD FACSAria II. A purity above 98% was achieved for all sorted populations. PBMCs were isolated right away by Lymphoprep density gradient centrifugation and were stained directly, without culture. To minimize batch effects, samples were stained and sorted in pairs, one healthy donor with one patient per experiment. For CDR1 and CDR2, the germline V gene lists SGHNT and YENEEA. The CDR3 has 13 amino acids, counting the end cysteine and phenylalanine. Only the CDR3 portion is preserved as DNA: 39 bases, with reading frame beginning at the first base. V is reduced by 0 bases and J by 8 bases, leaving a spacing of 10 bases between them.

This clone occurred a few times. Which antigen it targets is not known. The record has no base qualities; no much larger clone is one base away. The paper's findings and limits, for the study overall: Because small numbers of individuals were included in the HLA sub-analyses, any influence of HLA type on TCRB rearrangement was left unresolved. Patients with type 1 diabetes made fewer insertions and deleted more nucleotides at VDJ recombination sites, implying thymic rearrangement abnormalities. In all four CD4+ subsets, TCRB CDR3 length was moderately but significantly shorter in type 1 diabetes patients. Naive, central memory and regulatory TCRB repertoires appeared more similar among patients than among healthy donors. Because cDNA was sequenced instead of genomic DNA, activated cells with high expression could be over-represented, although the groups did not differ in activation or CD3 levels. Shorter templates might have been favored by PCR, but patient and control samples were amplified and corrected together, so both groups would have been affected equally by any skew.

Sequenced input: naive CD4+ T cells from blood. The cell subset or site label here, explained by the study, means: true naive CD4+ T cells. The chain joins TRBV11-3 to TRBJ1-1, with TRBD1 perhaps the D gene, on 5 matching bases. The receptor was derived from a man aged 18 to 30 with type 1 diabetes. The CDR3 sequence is CASSLDRSGEAFF. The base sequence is TGTGCCAGCAGCTTAGATCGGTCAGGGGAAGCTTTCTTT.